Following are 20 T cell receptor beta chains from one sample sequenced in a study of T-cell reconstitution after alpha-beta-depleted transplantation in children listed by TCRdb under 2016. The sample's treatment or condition, from its label and the paper: allogeneic hematopoietic cell transplantation with graft depleted of TCRalphabeta T cells and CD19 B cells. Preparation of the library involved PCR. Data came from an Illumina HiSeq 2500. Molecular barcoding was employed in the preparation of TCR libraries, with unique molecular identifiers being used to normalize TCRbeta repertoire quantification. TCRdb reprocessing: public reads trimmed at Q25 with fastp, clones called with MiXCR, in-frame beta chains kept. Each CDR3 protein appears once, grouped with its most common genes and DNA. Here the sample has fewer than 550,000 distinct CDR3 sequences; 11% occur a single time. 14% of the sample comes from the top ten.

The sequenced sample was PBMCs, mostly from graft donor cells, obtained 180 days after TCRalphabeta/CD19-depleted stem cell transplant. These receptors came from a female patient aged 2 to 10 who had a stem cell transplant for aplastic anemia, so the T cells may come from the graft donor.

CDR3 region: CASSLDLPVQYF. The CDR3 region has the DNA TGTGCCAGCAGTCTTGACCTCCCAGTGCAGTACTTC. V gene TRBV12-3 or TRBV12-4 combines with J gene TRBJ2-7; D is ambiguous. The CDR3 extends over 12 amino acids. V was shortened by 5 bases and J by 9 bases, with 14 bases between the two germline ends.

The chain carries TRBV20-1 and TRBJ1-5; no firm D call. This CDR3 has 15 amino acids. V lost 5 bases and J lost 2, with 16 bases in between. Germline CDR1 DFQATT, CDR2 SNEGSKA (reference sequence). The CDR3 here is CSAAGSVRGNQPQHF. DNA of the CDR3: TGCAGTGCTGCTGGCAGTGTTCGGGGCAATCAGCCCCAGCATTTT.

This clonotype was found a few times. The chain has TRBV4-3 and TRBJ1-4; no firm D call. V was cut by 0 bases and J by 2 bases, with 7 bases left in between. CDR3 size: 15 residues. The V gene's germline CDR1 is LGHNA and CDR2 YSLEER. The CDR3 nucleotides read TGCGCCAGCAGCCAAGATCCACAGACTAATGAAAAACTGTTTTTT. Translating gives CASSQDPQTNEKLFF.

On this clonotype itself: The junction departs from germline at one end; a sequencing error may be responsible. The genes are TRBV20-1 and TRBJ1-5; a weak D match, TRBD1 (5 bases). Germline values: CDR1 DFQATT, CDR2 SNEGSKA (reference sequence). CDR3 size: 15 residues. The CDR3 sequence: CSARGRGAGNEPQHF. Here the CDR3 DNA reads TGCAGTGCTAGAGGAAGGGGAGCCGGCAATGAGCCCCAGCATTTT.

This clonotype has just a few counts. V usage is TRBV6-2 or TRBV6-3 and J usage is TRBJ2-1, with D possibly TRBD2 on 6 matching bases. V was cut by 7 bases and J by 0 bases, with 10 bases left in between. This CDR3 has 14 residues. Germline V gives CDR1 MNHEY, CDR2 SVGEGT. This CDR3 reads CASTKTSSYNEQFF. The DNA of the CDR3 is TGTGCCAGCACCAAGACTAGCTCCTACAATGAGCAGTTCTTC.

This clonotype was seen a few times. The chain links TRBV6-2 or TRBV6-3 to TRBJ1-2, with 11 bases that match TRBD1. CDR3 length: 15 amino acids. CDR1 and CDR2 from the germline V gene are MNHEY and SVGEGT. V lost 4 bases, J lost 8 bases, and 9 bases stayed unmatched. As DNA, the CDR3 is TGTGCCAGCAGTTCCCCCGGGACAGGGGGGAGAGGCTACACCTTC. Protein: CASSSPGTGGRGYTF.

This chain connects TRBV24-1 to TRBJ2-2, with D perhaps TRBD2 (5 bases). From germline, CDR1 is KGHDR and CDR2 SFDVKD. V was cut by 0 bases and J by 13 bases, with 14 bases left in between. CDR3 length: 14 residues. The CDR3 coding sequence is TGTGCCACCAGTGATTTGTTTGAGGGCGGCGGGCTGTTTTTT. Its translation is CATSDLFEGGGLFF.

V gene TRBV11-2 combines with J gene TRBJ2-3, with TRBD2 identical over 13 bases. V lost 5 bases and J lost 1; bases outside the gene matches: 15. Germline V CDR1 and CDR2: SGHAT, FQNNGV. The CDR3 is 20 residues long. CDR3 nucleotide sequence: TGTGCCAGCAGCCTATATCCGGTACTAGCGGGAGGGCCCGGCACAGATACGCAGTATTTT. It codes for CASSLYPVLAGGPGTDTQYF.

This clonotype was seen a handful of times. In DNA, the CDR3 is TGCAGCGTTTTTACCGGCTACAACACTGAAGCTTTCTTT. Translating gives CSVFTGYNTEAFF. The genes are TRBV29-1 and TRBJ1-1; D call uncertain. Trimming cost V 5 bases and J 2 bases, with 12 bases left between them. Per germline, CDR1 SQVTM and CDR2 ANQGSEA. The length of the CDR3 is 13 residues. The full variable domain, with the rest looked up from reference TRBV29-1 and TRBJ1-1, is SAVISQKPSRDICQRGTSLTIQCQVDSQVTMMFWYRQQPGQSLTLIATANQGSEATYESGFVIDKFPISRPNLTFSTLTVSNMSPEDSSIYLCSVFTGYNTEAFFGQGTRLTVV.

The chain couples TRBV20-1 to TRBJ2-4, with TRBD1 matching over 8 bases. This CDR3 has 13 residues. V was pared by 4 bases and J by 8 bases, with 7 bases of the junction left unmatched. Germline CDR1 and CDR2: DFQATT and SNEGSKA (reference sequence). CDR3 protein: CSATPGGADIQYF. CDR3 nucleotide sequence: TGCAGTGCTACACCAGGGGGCGCGGACATTCAGTACTTC.

This clonotype was counted between two and nine times. This chain joins TRBV7-9 and TRBJ1-1; TRBD1 matches 7 bases. From germline, CDR1 is SEHNR and CDR2 FQNEAQ (reference sequence). The V segment lost 2 bases and the J segment 6 bases; nucleotides outside the gene matches: 6. This CDR3 spans 14 amino acids. The CDR3 nucleotides read TGTGCCAGCAGCTTACAAGGGGGCCGCGCTGAAGCTTTCTTT. As protein: CASSLQGGRAEAFF.

This clonotype has a handful of counts. The chain couples TRBV10-3 to TRBJ2-1; 8 bases are a match to TRBD2. V lost 3 bases, J lost 2 bases, and 6 bases stayed unmatched. Looked up from germline, CDR1 is ENHRY and CDR2 is SYGVKD. This CDR3 has 16 amino acids. CDR3 coding DNA: TGTGCCATCAGTGAAACGGGAGGGACACCCTACAATGAGCAGTTCTTC. Protein product: CAISETGGTPYNEQFF.

J is TRBJ2-5 and V is TRBV11-2; the match to TRBD2 covers 14 bases. Germline values: CDR1 SGHAT, CDR2 FQNNGV. V dropped 1 base and J dropped 4; count of bases not matched to a gene: 8. This CDR3 contains 18 residues. In DNA, the CDR3 is TGTGCCAGCAGCTTAGGGGGACTAGCGGGAGTGCACAGAGAGACCCAGTACTTC. Its protein product is CASSLGGLAGVHRETQYF.

The rearrangement links TRBV28 to TRBJ2-5, with D hard to call. Between the trimmed V and J ends, which lost 3 bases and 7 bases, there was a span of 21 bases. Germline lookup yields CDR1 MDHEN and CDR2 SYDVKM. The length of the CDR3 is 16 residues. The CDR3, as DNA: TGTGCCAGCAGTTTGGTTGGGAACTCCGAACTTTCGACCCAGTACTTC. Its protein product is CASSLVGNSELSTQYF. Variable domain in full (rest from reference TRBV28 and TRBJ2-5): DVKVTQSSRYLVKRTGEKVFLECVQDMDHENMFWYRQDPGLGLRLIYFSYDVKMKEKGDIPEGYSVSREKKERFSLILESASTNQTSMYLCASSLVGNSELSTQYFGPGTRLLVL.

This clonotype was seen more than once but under ten times. The CDR3 DNA follows: TGTGCCAGCAGCAGCCGGGACACCCTTTCAAACACCATATATTTT. It encodes CASSSRDTLSNTIYF. The V and J genes are TRBV11-2 and TRBJ1-3; possible D gene TRBD1, 6 bases. The CDR3 runs 15 residues. Germline V gene lookup returns CDR1 SGHAT and CDR2 FQNNGV. Trimming removed 5 bases from V and 6 bases from J, with 17 bases in between.

Concerning this clonotype: A much more abundant neighbour one base away suggests this may be a read error. The chain has TRBV28 and TRBJ2-7; D may be TRBD1 or TRBD2 (6 bases each). Germline V CDR1 and CDR2: MDHEN, SYDVKM. CDR3 length equals 13 residues. The CDR3 protein is CATVSGAPYAQYV. DNA of the CDR3: TGTGCCACCGTTTCGGGGGCTCCGTACGCGCAGTACGTC.

The V call is TRBV10-2, the J call TRBJ2-3; 10 bases line up with TRBD2. Germline trimming cut 3 bases from V and 2 bases from J; bases unmatched to any gene: 11. CDR3 length equals 18 residues. Germline assignment: CDR1 WSHSY and CDR2 SAAADI. CDR3 in DNA: TGCGCCAGCAGTGATAGGTTAGCGGGAGGTTCCTACACAGATACGCAGTATTTT. Translating it yields CASSDRLAGGSYTDTQYF.

V is TRBV10-3 and J is TRBJ2-7; 7 bases fit TRBD2. The CDR3 totals 13 residues. In germline, CDR1 is ENHRY, CDR2 SYGVKD. V shed 10 bases and J 3 bases; nucleotides not matched to a gene: 9. The CDR3 here is CASMAGAGYEQYF. The CDR3 DNA is TGTGCCAGCATGGCGGGAGCGGGCTACGAGCAGTACTTC.

The V call is TRBV20-1, the J call TRBJ2-1, with 11 positions matching TRBD2. This CDR3 is built from 16 residues. Germline CDR1 reads DFQATT; CDR2 reads SNEGSKA (reference sequence). The junction had 6 bases not matched to a gene; V was cut back by 3 bases and J by 2 bases. The CDR3 protein is CSASLLAGDTYNEQFF. CDR3 in DNA: TGCAGTGCTAGTTTACTAGCGGGAGACACCTACAATGAGCAGTTCTTC.

This clonotype was detected a few times. The chain combines TRBV4-2 with TRBJ2-1; 14 positions agree with TRBD2. The CDR3 has 16 residues. The germline V gene encodes CDR1 LGHNA and CDR2 YNFKEQ. Losses at the gene ends were 4 bases for V and 7 bases for J; bases not matched to a gene: 6. The CDR3 DNA is TGTGCCAGCAGCCTTGGACTAGCGGGAGGTGAGAATGAGCAGTTCTTC. It specifies CASSLGLAGGENEQFF.